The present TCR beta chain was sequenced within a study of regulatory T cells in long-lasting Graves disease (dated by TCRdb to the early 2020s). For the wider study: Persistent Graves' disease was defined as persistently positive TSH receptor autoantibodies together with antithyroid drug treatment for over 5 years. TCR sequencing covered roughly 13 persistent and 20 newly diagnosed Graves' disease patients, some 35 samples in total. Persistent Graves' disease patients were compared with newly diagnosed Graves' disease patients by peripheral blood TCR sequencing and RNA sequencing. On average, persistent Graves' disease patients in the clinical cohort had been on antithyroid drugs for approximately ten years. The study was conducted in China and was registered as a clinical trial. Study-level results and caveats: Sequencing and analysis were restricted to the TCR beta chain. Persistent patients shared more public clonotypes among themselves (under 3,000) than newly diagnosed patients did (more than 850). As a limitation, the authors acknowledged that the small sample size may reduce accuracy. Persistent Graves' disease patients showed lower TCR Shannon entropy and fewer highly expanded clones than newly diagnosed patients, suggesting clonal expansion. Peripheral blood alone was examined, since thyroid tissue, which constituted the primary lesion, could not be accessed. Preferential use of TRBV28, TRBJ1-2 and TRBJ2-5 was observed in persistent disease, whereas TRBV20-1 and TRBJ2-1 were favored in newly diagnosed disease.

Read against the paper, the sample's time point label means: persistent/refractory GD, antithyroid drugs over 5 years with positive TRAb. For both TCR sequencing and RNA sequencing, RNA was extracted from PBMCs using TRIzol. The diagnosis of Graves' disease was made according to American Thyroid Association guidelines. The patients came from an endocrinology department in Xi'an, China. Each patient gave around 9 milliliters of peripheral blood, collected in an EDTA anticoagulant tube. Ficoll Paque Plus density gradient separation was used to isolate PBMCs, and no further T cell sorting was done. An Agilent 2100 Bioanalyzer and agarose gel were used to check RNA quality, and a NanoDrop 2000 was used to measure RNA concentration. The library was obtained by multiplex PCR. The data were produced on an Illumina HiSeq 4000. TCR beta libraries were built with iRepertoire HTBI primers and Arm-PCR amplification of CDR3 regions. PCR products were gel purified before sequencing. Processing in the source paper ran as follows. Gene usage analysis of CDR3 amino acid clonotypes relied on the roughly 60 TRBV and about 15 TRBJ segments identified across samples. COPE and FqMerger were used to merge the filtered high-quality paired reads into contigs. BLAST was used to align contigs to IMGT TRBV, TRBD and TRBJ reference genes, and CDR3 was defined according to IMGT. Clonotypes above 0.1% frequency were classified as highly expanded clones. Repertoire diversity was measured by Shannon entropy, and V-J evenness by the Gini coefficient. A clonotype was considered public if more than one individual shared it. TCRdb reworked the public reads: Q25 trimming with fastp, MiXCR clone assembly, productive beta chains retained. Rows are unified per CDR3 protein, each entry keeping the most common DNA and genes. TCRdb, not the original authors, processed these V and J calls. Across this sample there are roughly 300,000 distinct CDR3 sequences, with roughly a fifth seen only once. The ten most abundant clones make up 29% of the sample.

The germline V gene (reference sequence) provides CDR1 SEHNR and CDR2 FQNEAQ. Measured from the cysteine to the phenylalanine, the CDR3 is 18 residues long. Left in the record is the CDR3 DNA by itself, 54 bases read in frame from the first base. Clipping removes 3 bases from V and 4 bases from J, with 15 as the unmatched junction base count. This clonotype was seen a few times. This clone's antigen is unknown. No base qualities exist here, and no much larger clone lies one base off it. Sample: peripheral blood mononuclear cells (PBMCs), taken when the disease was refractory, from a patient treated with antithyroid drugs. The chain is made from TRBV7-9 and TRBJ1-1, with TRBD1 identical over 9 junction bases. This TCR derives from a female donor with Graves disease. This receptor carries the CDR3 CASSFWGLRDRVSTEAFF. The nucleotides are TGTGCCAGCAGCTTTTGGGGTCTTAGGGACAGGGTATCCACTGAAGCTTTCTTT. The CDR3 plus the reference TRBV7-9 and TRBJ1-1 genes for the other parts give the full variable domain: DTGVSQNPRHKITKRGQNVTFRCDPISEHNRLYWYRQTLGQGPEFLTYFQNEAQLEKSRLLSDRFSAERPKGSFSTLEIQRTEQGDSAMYLCASSFWGLRDRVSTEAFFGQGTRLTVV.